This TCR beta chain was sequenced for a study of molecular identifiers for immune sequencing clone quantification. Germline lookup yields CDR1 SGDLS and CDR2 YYNGEE. This CDR3 contains 15 residues. Trimming left V 4 bases short and J 0 bases short, with 14 bases between. Preparation methods for the bulk TCR libraries were those previously described, with listed TCR primers. Via MiXCR, TCRdb re-called the PCR reads, giving one row per CDR3 protein. The sample records 85,000 to 100,000 distinct CDR3 sequences, approximately 24% being singletons. The gene calls are TRBV9 and TRBJ2-7; D might be TRBD2 (7 bases). This receptor was taken from a human donor in good health. Some libraries in this study had Jurkat cell RNA spiked in. Sample: naive CD8+ T cells from blood, with Jurkat cell RNA spiked in. Subset of the sample: FACS-sorted CD8+CD4-CCR7+CD45RA+ naive T cells. CDR3 loop: CASSPGRGSSYEQYF. The CDR3 region has the DNA TGTGCCAGCAGCCCGGGGAGGGGGAGCTCCTACGAGCAGTACTTC.